This TCR beta chain comes out of a study of blood T cell repertoires in COVID-19. For the study at large: The origin of the acute and convalescent COVID-19 samples was the United States, Italy and Spain. PBMCs, B-cell-depleted T cells, or T cells were the source of the cDNA or gDNA that made up the material.

Original methodology: It was from reference gene primer amplification that nucleated cell counts were estimated. Libraries were prepared by immunoSEQ multiplex PCR; TCRdb keeps only in-frame clonotypes and omits some of them. Clonal size and the V and J genes are those of that table, whereas D and trimming came from the DNA. The table shows just over 250,000 clones, with approximately 86% occurring only once. CDR1 is MNHNS and CDR2 is SASEGT in the germline V gene. The V gene lost 2 bases and the J gene lost 10 bases, with 8 bases spanning the gap. The CDR3 runs to 11 residues. V gene TRBV6-1 combines with J gene TRBJ1-1, with a tentative D call TRBD1 (5 bases). Material for sequencing was peripheral blood. This receptor was obtained from a man in his forties who had recovered from COVID-19. The CDR3 coding sequence is TGTGCCAGCAGTGAATGGGGGGGAGCTTTCTTT. Protein: CASSEWGGAFF.